Given below is one TCR beta chain in context. Its antigen is as yet unknown. One base away lies a much larger clone, so this may be a sequencing read error. These data belong to a study of breast tumors, draining lymph nodes, adjacent tissues. The study's findings and limits: Tumor and nontumor repertoires were significantly more similar in luminal-like than in basal-like breast cancer. Most tumor T cells seemingly derive from lymph node, then expand in tumor. The lymph node origin of tumor T cells was framed as consistent with a hypothesis, not demonstrated. Tumor TCR diversity was below lymph nodes but above nontumor tissue.

Germline loops: CDR1 MNHNS, CDR2 SASEGT. The CDR3 sequence is 13 residues long. TCRdb analysed the multiplex PCR reads with MiXCR anew, one entry per CDR3 protein. The repertoire includes 50,000 to 65,000 distinct CDR3 sequences, under 45% of them detected once, and 8% to 11% sits in the top ten. V and J are TRBV6-1 and TRBJ1-1; D possibly corresponds to TRBD1 (5 bases). Specimen: breast tumor tissue. The sequence was obtained from a female donor with breast cancer. Some clones in this sample may be carry-over from other donors' samples. CDR3 residues: CVSSSHGGTEAFF. The CDR3 bases are TGTGTCAGCAGCTCTCACGGGGGGACTGAAGCTTTCTTT.